The T cell receptor beta chain under discussion was sequenced for a study of human T cells and chemical hapten exposure. Study context: Throughout a study of approximately 25 weeks, patients underwent weekly scalp administration of diphenylcyclopropenone doses. Findings and limits, study-wide: Alopecia affecting every donor means their immune response may not match healthy people's.

A single record per CDR3 protein comes from TCRdb applying MiXCR to the RACE reads. Counted here are almost 35,000 distinct CDR3 sequences, 10% occurring once; the ten biggest clones make up 25% to 35%. Time point noted: pre-sensitization, week 0. Treatment noted: therapeutic diphenylcyclopropenone sensitization with weekly scalp DPC. Total RNA came from unfractionated whole blood. The CDR3 runs to 14 residues. Germline assignment: CDR1 SEHNR and CDR2 FQNEAQ (reference sequence). V lost 2 bases to trimming and J lost 0 bases, with 5 bases between them. This clonotype has ten or more counts. Its specificity is not known.

Specimen: whole blood, collected in connection with sensitization to the hapten diphenylcyclopropenone (DPC). The source is a man aged 50 to 60 with alopecia areata. Some clones in this sample may be carry-over from other donors' samples. The chain has TRBV7-9 and TRBJ1-5; TRBD1 might be the D (5 bases). The CDR3 DNA reads as TGTGCCAGCAGCTTACAGGGTAGCAATCAGCCCCAGCATTTT. It specifies CASSLQGSNQPQHF.